This T cell receptor (beta chain) was observed in a study of siplizumab effects on memory and regulatory T cells (dated by TCRdb to about 2019). As for the study more broadly: The study examined how the anti-CD2 antibody siplizumab affects alloreactive T-cell subsets in allogeneic mixed lymphocyte reactions built from human PBMCs.

The cysteine opens and the phenylalanine closes a CDR3 of 12 amino acids. The only DNA kept is the CDR3, 36 bases in frame from the first base. The trim is 7 bases for V and 6 bases for J, with a gap of 15 bases between the germline ends. CDR1 and CDR2 were assigned from the germline V gene as SQVTM and ANQGSEA. The library was prepared using the immunoSEQ multiplex PCR assay. Approximately 93,000 TCR templates per sample were assayed by the deep sequencing platform. Genomic DNA extracted from sorted T cells was used for TCRbeta CDR3 sequencing. The study's own analysis went as follows. The R programming language was used for clonal analysis of TCRbeta CDR3 data. Comparing unstimulated samples against CFSE-low samples taken after the reaction was how alloreactive CD4+ and CD8+ clones were defined. Regulatory or non-regulatory origin of alloreactive CD4+ clones was assigned by matching sequences to the sorted unstimulated Treg and non-Treg repertoires. Here the immuneACCESS table is served through TCRdb, limited to in-frame sequences with V and J called. Missing clones are a known gap in these copies; in checked studies unresolved V genes cover under half, and the rest lacks a known reason. V, J and clone size are taken as reported in that table, and D and trimming were inferred from the DNA itself. The sample profile shows some 97,000 clones; around 95% of them were found once. The biggest ten clones account for about 0.6% of the sample.

TCRbeta CDR3 sequencing was performed on sorted unstimulated T cells and on proliferating T cells recovered from mixed lymphocyte reactions. Fresh whole blood from nine to ten HLA-typed healthy donors was used as the source from which PBMCs were isolated. To map where alloreactive clones came from, unstimulated CD4+ regulatory T cells were FACS-sorted. Summary of the overall study and its limitations: Unstimulated naive T cells appeared more diverse than memory T cells, and naive cells seemed to contribute substantially to the alloresponse. Siplizumab significantly lowered the cumulative frequency of alloreactive sequences that could be traced to unstimulated CD4+ memory T cells. Of the alloreactive CD4+ clones that could be mapped, the Treg-derived share averaged about 67% with siplizumab compared with approximately 30% in control reactions. Whether proliferating Tregs from siplizumab cultures actually had suppressive function was not functionally confirmed. For roughly 75-97% of proliferating CD4+ or CD8+ clones, no naive or memory phenotype could be assigned. Because sequences below about 10^-5 frequency were poorly captured, only a minor fraction of alloreactive clones could be mapped to unstimulated subsets.

Points on this clone: Its antigen is still unknown. No base-level quality is on record; no much larger clone is a single base apart.

The sequence joins TRBV29-1 to TRBJ1-2, and TRBD1 may be the D gene, going by 5 matching bases. This TCR was sampled from a human donor in good health. Sequencing input: Tregs sorted from blood. The bases are TGCAGCGGAGGGGAGGACTGGAATGGCTACACCTTC. The translation is CSGGEDWNGYTF.